This T cell receptor beta chain was recorded in a study of T-cell reconstitution after alpha-beta-depleted transplantation in children. V lost 2 bases to trimming and J lost 10 bases, with 9 bases between them. This CDR3 spans 12 amino acids. Using unique molecular identifiers, the investigators prepared the TCRbeta library. Each CDR3 protein is one row after TCRdb ran MiXCR on the PCR reads. The repertoire has approximately 270,000 distinct CDR3 sequences, roughly 9.5% of them found once; the top ten carry over 9%. This clonotype was seen ten or more times. The clonotype was recovered from a human donor who donated a stem cell graft to a child with SCID. This specimen consisted of PBMCs from the stem cell graft donor, obtained from the stem cell graft. The chain links TRBV12-3 or TRBV12-4 to TRBJ1-5; D remains unclear. The CDR3 region is CASSLSPGPQHF. The CDR3 nucleotides are TGTGCCAGCAGTTTATCCCCCGGTCCCCAGCATTTT.